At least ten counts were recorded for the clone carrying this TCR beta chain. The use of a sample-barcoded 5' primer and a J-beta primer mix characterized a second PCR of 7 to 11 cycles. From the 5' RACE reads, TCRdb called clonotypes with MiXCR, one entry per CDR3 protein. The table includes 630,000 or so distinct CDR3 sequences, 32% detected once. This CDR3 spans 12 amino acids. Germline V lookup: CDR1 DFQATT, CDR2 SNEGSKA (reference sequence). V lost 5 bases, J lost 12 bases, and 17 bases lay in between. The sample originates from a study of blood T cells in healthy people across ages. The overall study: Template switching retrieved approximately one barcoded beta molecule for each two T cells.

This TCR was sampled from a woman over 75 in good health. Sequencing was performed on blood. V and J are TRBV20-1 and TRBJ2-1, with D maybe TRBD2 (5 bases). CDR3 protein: CSADYAYGRQFF. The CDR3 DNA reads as TGCAGTGCTGACTATGCCTATGGGAGGCAGTTCTTC.